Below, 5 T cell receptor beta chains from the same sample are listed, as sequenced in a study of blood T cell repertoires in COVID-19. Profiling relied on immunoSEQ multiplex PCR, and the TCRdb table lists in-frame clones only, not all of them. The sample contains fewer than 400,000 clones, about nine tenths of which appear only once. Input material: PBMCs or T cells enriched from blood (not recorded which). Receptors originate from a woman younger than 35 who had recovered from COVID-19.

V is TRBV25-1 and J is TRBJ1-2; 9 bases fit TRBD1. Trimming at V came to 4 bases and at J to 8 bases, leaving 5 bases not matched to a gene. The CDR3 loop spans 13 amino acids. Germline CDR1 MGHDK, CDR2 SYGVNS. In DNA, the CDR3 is TGTGCCAGCAGTGGATACACAGGGGGCGGCTACACCTTC. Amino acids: CASSGYTGGGYTF.

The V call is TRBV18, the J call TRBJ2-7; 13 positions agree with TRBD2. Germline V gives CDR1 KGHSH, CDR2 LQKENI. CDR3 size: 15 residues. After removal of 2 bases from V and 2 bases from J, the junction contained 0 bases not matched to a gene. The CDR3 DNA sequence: TGTGCCAGCTCACCAGGGACTAGCGGGACCTACGAGCAGTACTTC. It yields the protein CASSPGTSGTYEQYF.

The DNA of the CDR3 is TGTGCCAGCAGTTTCCCGCGGGAGACGAACACCGGGGAGCTGTTTTTT. As protein: CASSFPRETNTGELFF. This chain connects TRBV28 to TRBJ2-2; 7 bases are a match to TRBD2. CDR1 MDHEN and CDR2 SYDVKM come from the germline V gene. The junction had 4 bases not matched to a gene; V was cut back by 3 bases and J by 0 bases. This CDR3 is built from 16 residues.

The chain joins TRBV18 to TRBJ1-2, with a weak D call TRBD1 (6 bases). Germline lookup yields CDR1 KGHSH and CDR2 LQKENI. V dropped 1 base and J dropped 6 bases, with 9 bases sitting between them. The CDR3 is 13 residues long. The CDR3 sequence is CASSPRKGDGYTF. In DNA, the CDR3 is TGTGCCAGCTCACCACGGAAGGGGGATGGCTACACCTTC.

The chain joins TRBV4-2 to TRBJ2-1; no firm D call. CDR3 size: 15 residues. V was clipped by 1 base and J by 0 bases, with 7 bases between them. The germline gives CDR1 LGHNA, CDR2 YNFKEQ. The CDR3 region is CASSQVGSSYNEQFF. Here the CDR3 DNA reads TGTGCCAGCAGCCAAGTCGGTAGCTCCTACAATGAGCAGTTCTTC.